What follows are 14 T cell receptor beta chains derived from one specimen sequenced in a study of T cells in Graves' hyperthyroidism and ophthalmopathy. Template material for amplifying TCR beta CDR3 regions consisted of RNA transcripts. A first-round RT-PCR of the TCR CDR3 used the HTBI primer set. TCRdb passed the multiplex PCR reads through MiXCR, listing each CDR3 protein once. The data hold fewer than 650,000 distinct CDR3 sequences, with 14% observed a single time. The sample was blood. The source of these receptors is a woman younger than 35 with Graves' ophthalmopathy.

In regard to this clonotype: This may be a read error, as it is one base from a much larger clone. The V and J genes are TRBV27 and TRBJ2-3, with TRBD2 identical over 10 bases. Looked up from germline, CDR1 is MNHEY and CDR2 is SMNVEV (reference sequence). This CDR3 region has 16 residues. Germline trimming cut 5 bases from V and 1 base from J; bases unmatched to any gene: 6. For the CDR3, the DNA is TGTGCCAGCAGTGACCGCGGGACTAGCGGCACAGATACGCAGTATTTT. Protein product: CASSDRGTSGTDTQYF.

The table lists this clonotype with many counts. The rearrangement uses TRBV30 and TRBJ1-2; D ambiguous. This CDR3 is 14 amino acids long. Germline V gene lookup returns CDR1 GTSNPN and CDR2 SVGIG (reference sequence). Deletions cut 5 bases from V and 2 bases from J, with 15 bases between. The CDR3 nucleotides are TGTGCCTGGGAAGCTATCAGGTACAACTATGGCTACACCTTC. Amino acids: CAWEAIRYNYGYTF.

This clonotype has at least ten counts. One end of the junction fails to match germline, which may point to a read error. J is TRBJ2-4 and V is TRBV20-1; tentative D call: TRBD2 (6 bases). The CDR3 length is 16 residues. From germline, CDR1 is DFQATT and CDR2 SNEGSKA (reference sequence). Written as DNA, the CDR3 is TGCAGTACGTTAAATACTTTTCCGGGAGCCGAAAACATTCAGTACTTC. Amino acid sequence: CSTLNTFPGAENIQYF.

The V and J genes are TRBV7-9 and TRBJ2-3, with 15 bases identical to TRBD2. Germline CDR1 and CDR2: SEHNR and FQNEAQ (reference sequence). V shed 4 bases and J 6 bases; nucleotides not matched to a gene: 8. The CDR3 is made up of 17 amino acids. The CDR3 DNA reads TGTGCCAGCAGCTCGGGGACTAGCGGGAGGTCGTGGGATACGCAGTATTTT. As protein: CASSSGTSGRSWDTQYF. The full variable domain, completed using reference TRBV7-9 and TRBJ2-3, is DTGVSQNPRHKITKRGQNVTFRCDPISEHNRLYWYRQTLGQGPEFLTYFQNEAQLEKSRLLSDRFSAERPKGSFSTLEIQRTEQGDSAMYLCASSSGTSGRSWDTQYFGPGTRLTVL.

This clonotype was recorded many times. The CDR3 DNA reads as TGTGCCAGCAGTTTAGGCTTAAGGGAGACAGACTACGAGCAGTACTTC. Translated, it gives CASSLGLRETDYEQYF. The chain joins TRBV12-3 or TRBV12-4 to TRBJ2-7; D is perhaps TRBD1 or TRBD2 (5 bases each). Between the trimmed V and J ends, which lost 1 base and 3 bases, there was a span of 16 bases. This CDR3 is 16 amino acids long.

The table lists this clonotype with many counts. This sequence joins TRBV10-3 and TRBJ2-7; TRBD1 agrees at 9 bases. The CDR3 consists of 14 residues. Germline V gene lookup returns CDR1 ENHRY and CDR2 SYGVKD. With 7 bases clipped from V and 4 bases from J, the junction kept 8 bases outside the gene matches. CDR3 in amino acids: CAINEGQGKYEQYF. Here the CDR3 DNA reads TGTGCCATCAACGAAGGACAGGGGAAATACGAGCAGTACTTC.

This clonotype has ten or more counts. The CDR3 DNA sequence: TGTGCCAGCAGCTTATTAGCGGGAGTTTTCTACAATGAGCAGTTCTTC. Translating gives CASSLLAGVFYNEQFF. The V gene is TRBV11-2, the J gene TRBJ2-1; 9 positions match TRBD2. In germline, CDR1 is SGHAT, CDR2 FQNNGV. V lost 2 bases and J lost 3; bases outside the gene matches: 5. This CDR3 region has 16 residues.

This clonotype was seen a handful of times. V and J are TRBV27 and TRBJ1-2; tentatively, D is TRBD1 (5 bases). The germline CDR1 and CDR2 sequences are MNHEY and SMNVEV (reference sequence). V was cut by 6 bases and J by 8 bases, with 16 bases left in between. The CDR3 is 13 amino acids. As DNA, the CDR3 is TGTGCCAGCAGCTCGCCAGGGAGGAGAGGCTACACCTTC. This codes for CASSSPGRRGYTF.

This clonotype was seen repeatedly, ten times or more. The V call is TRBV7-9, the J call TRBJ1-5; D may be TRBD1 (6 bases). The germline gives CDR1 SEHNR, CDR2 FQNEAQ (reference sequence). The CDR3 is 17 amino acids. V lost 5 bases and J lost 5, with 22 bases in between. The CDR3 loop is CASSPPRVGASDQPQHF. The CDR3 DNA follows: TGTGCCAGCAGCCCCCCGAGAGTGGGGGCGTCGGATCAGCCCCAGCATTTT.

This chain joins TRBV4-3 and TRBJ1-2; 7 nucleotides agree with TRBD1. CDR1 is LGHNA, CDR2 YSLEER, per germline. V lost 4 bases, J lost 8 bases, and 13 bases stayed unmatched. The CDR3 loop spans 15 amino acids. CDR3 in DNA: TGCGCCAGCAGCCGATCCACCCACAGGGGTAGCGGCTACACCTTC. Translation gives CASSRSTHRGSGYTF.

This chain links TRBV2 with TRBJ2-7, with 13 bases that match TRBD2. With 6 bases clipped from V and 6 bases from J, the junction kept 8 bases outside the gene matches. CDR1 is SNHLY and CDR2 is FYNNEI in the germline V gene. The CDR3 loop spans 15 amino acids. This CDR3 reads CASRDGTSGASEQYF. For the CDR3, the DNA is TGTGCCAGCAGGGACGGGACTAGCGGGGCAAGCGAGCAGTACTTC.

This clonotype was seen at least ten times. This chain joins TRBV20-1 and TRBJ2-7, with D possibly being TRBD1 (5 bases). The germline CDR1 and CDR2 sequences are DFQATT and SNEGSKA (reference sequence). The CDR3 sequence is 12 residues long. Deletions cut 6 bases from V and 5 bases from J, with 14 bases between. The CDR3 nucleotides are TGCAGTGCCAATCGACAGACCCACGAGCAGTACTTC. Protein: CSANRQTHEQYF.

The CDR3 DNA is TGTGCCAGTAGTAGCCTGGTCAGGGAGGGCACTGAAGCTTTCTTT. Encoded protein: CASSSLVREGTEAFF. The V and J genes are TRBV19 and TRBJ1-1, with D possibly TRBD1 on 5 matching bases. CDR1 LNHDA and CDR2 SQIVND come from the germline V gene (reference sequence). Trimming cost V 4 bases and J 4 bases, with 16 bases left between them. The length of the CDR3 is 15 residues.

In this sample, this clonotype turned up many times. V is TRBV20-1 and J is TRBJ1-5; D is possibly TRBD1 (6 bases). With 3 bases removed from V and 7 bases from J, the gap between germline ends came to 16 bases. CDR1 and CDR2 (germline): DFQATT, SNEGSKA (reference sequence). CDR3 length: 14 residues. The CDR3 reads CSASSGAPGQPQHF. The DNA for the CDR3 is TGCAGTGCTAGTTCGGGGGCGCCGGGGCAGCCCCAGCATTTT.